The 14 T cell receptor beta chains below come from one sample, sequenced in a study of human T cells and chemical hapten exposure. One entry per CDR3 protein results from TCRdb running MiXCR on the RACE reads. The table shows about 260,000 distinct CDR3 sequences, with about 8.1% occurring only once. Time point specified: pre-sensitization, week 0. Noted treatment: therapeutic diphenylcyclopropenone sensitization with weekly scalp DPC. The sample consisted of whole blood, taken in connection with sensitization to the hapten diphenylcyclopropenone (DPC). Receptors were obtained from a woman in her thirties or forties with alopecia areata. Some clones in this sample may be carry-over from other donors' samples.

This chain joins TRBV14 and TRBJ2-2; maybe TRBD2 (5 bases). The germline V and J ends were trimmed by 2 bases and 2 bases, with 12 bases remaining between them. CDR1 is SGHDN, CDR2 FVKESK, per germline. The CDR3 is 16 amino acids. Here the CDR3 DNA reads TGTGCCAGCAGCCAACCACCGCTAGCAAACACCGGGGAGCTGTTTTTT. Translation gives CASSQPPLANTGELFF. The full variable domain, in which reference TRBV14 and TRBJ2-2 provide the parts outside the CDR3, is EAGVTQFPSHSVIEKGQTVTLRCDPISGHDNLYWYRRVMGKEIKFLLHFVKESKQDESGMPNNRFLAERTGGTYSTLKVQPAELEDSGVYFCASSQPPLANTGELFFGEGSRLTVL.

The chain is built from TRBV20-1 and TRBJ1-1, with TRBD1 matching 7 bases. The germline V gene encodes CDR1 DFQATT and CDR2 SNEGSKA (reference sequence). V shed 5 bases and J 3 bases; nucleotides not matched to a gene: 12. The CDR3 totals 15 residues. DNA of the CDR3: TGCAGTGCTCGGCTAGGGGGCGGTAGGTACACTGAAGCTTTCTTT. It encodes CSARLGGGRYTEAFF.

Of note for this clonotype: At one boundary the junction diverges from the germline segment, which might be a read error. The rearrangement links TRBV6-2 or TRBV6-3 to TRBJ2-7; D may be TRBD1 (5 bases). Germline CDR1 reads MNHEY; CDR2 reads SVGEGT. The CDR3 length is 14 residues. The CDR3, as DNA: TGTGCCAGCAGCTCATTCACCCGAGACAGCCTCAGGGACTTC. Protein sequence: CASSSFTRDSLRDF.

The chain employs TRBV20-1 and TRBJ2-5; perhaps D is TRBD1 or TRBD2 (5 bases each). Germline CDR1 and CDR2: DFQATT and SNEGSKA (reference sequence). V dropped 3 bases and J dropped 5 bases, with 10 bases sitting between them. CDR3 length equals 12 residues. The CDR3 protein is CSARWGLETQYF. The CDR3 DNA is TGCAGTGCTAGGTGGGGGTTGGAGACCCAGTACTTC.

This clonotype was observed a few times. The chain recombines TRBV12-3 or TRBV12-4 with TRBJ2-1; TRBD1 or TRBD2 may be the D gene (5 bases each). The CDR3 has 17 residues. V was pared by 3 bases and J by 6 bases, with 21 bases between. DNA for the CDR3: TGTGCCAGCAGTTTTTCTCTGAGAGGTGGGACCCTCAATGAGCAGTTCTTC. Protein product: CASSFSLRGGTLNEQFF.

The chain employs TRBV11-2 and TRBJ2-5, with 7 bases aligning to TRBD1. Trimming at V came to 4 bases and at J to 5 bases, leaving 10 bases not matched to a gene. The CDR3 consists of 15 residues. The V gene's germline CDR1 is SGHAT and CDR2 FQNNGV. The CDR3 DNA follows: TGTGCCAGCAGCTGGCCGGAGACAGGGATGGAGACCCAGTACTTC. This encodes CASSWPETGMETQYF.

This clonotype has at least ten counts. The chain combines TRBV6-5 with TRBJ2-5, with 10 nucleotides matching TRBD1. Trimming cost V 6 bases and J 5 bases; bases outside gene matches: 9. This CDR3 is 15 amino acids long. Per the germline V gene, CDR1 is MNHEY and CDR2 is SVGAGI. CDR3 residues: CASRPGQGSAETQYF. The DNA of the CDR3 is TGTGCCAGCAGACCGGGACAGGGGTCGGCGGAGACCCAGTACTTC.

The genes are TRBV29-1 and TRBJ2-3, with D perhaps matching TRBD2 (6 bases). The V and J ends lost 2 bases and 0 bases respectively, with 9 bases between them. Looked up from germline, CDR1 is SQVTM and CDR2 is ANQGSEA. The length of the CDR3 is 14 residues. The CDR3: CSVETGTSTDTQYF. CDR3 bases: TGCAGCGTTGAAACCGGGACTAGCACAGATACGCAGTATTTT.

This clonotype was detected ten times or more. CDR3 loop: CASQANRGAGELFF. The CDR3 bases are TGTGCCAGCCAAGCTAACAGGGGCGCCGGGGAGCTGTTTTTT. This sequence joins TRBV2 and TRBJ2-2; 7 positions agree with TRBD1. Germline CDR1 and CDR2: SNHLY and FYNNEI. CDR3 length: 14 amino acids. The V segment lost 8 bases and the J segment 6 bases; nucleotides outside the gene matches: 9.

The chain uses TRBV6-5 and TRBJ2-3; no definite D call. V lost 6 bases and J 6 bases, leaving 13 bases between the germline ends. Germline values: CDR1 MNHEY, CDR2 SVGAGI. The CDR3 is 13 amino acids. CDR3 in amino acids: CASSPPGADTQYF. The CDR3 DNA follows: TGTGCCAGCAGCCCCCCTGGAGCGGATACGCAGTATTTT.

The chain is built from TRBV7-3 and TRBJ2-3; TRBD2 aligns across 11 bases. The CDR3 is made up of 15 amino acids. Trimming took 3 bases from V and 5 from J; bases not matched to a gene: 4. Germline V gene sequence: CDR1 SGHTA, CDR2 FQGTGA. The CDR3 nucleotides read TGTGCCAGCAGCTTGATGACTAGCGGGATAGATACGCAGTATTTT. Translated: CASSLMTSGIDTQYF.

This clonotype has a handful of counts. The DNA for the CDR3 is TGTGCCAGCAGCATGAGGGGGGTTCTAACTGGGGAGCTGTTTTTT. Its protein product is CASSMRGVLTGELFF. The J gene is TRBJ2-2, the V gene TRBV5-4, with D possibly being TRBD1 or TRBD2 (6 bases each). Deletions cut 4 bases from V and 8 bases from J, with 18 bases between. CDR3 size: 15 residues. Germline loops: CDR1 SGHNT, CDR2 YYREEE (reference sequence).

The rearrangement links TRBV14 to TRBJ2-1; D is possibly TRBD2 (5 bases). Trimming took off 1 base at V and 4 bases at J, with 8 bases between the two ends. Germline CDR1 reads SGHDN; CDR2 reads FVKESK. This CDR3 is 14 amino acids long. The CDR3 bases are TGTGCCAGCAGCCAAGTCCCGGGGTACAATGAGCAGTTCTTC. Encoded protein: CASSQVPGYNEQFF.

This clonotype was seen only a few times. This chain links TRBV5-1 with TRBJ2-3; 9 nucleotides align to TRBD2. This CDR3 is built from 16 residues. The germline gives CDR1 SGHRS, CDR2 YFSETQ. V dropped 2 bases and J dropped 1; count of bases not matched to a gene: 5. This CDR3 reads CASSFGSGSGTDTQYF. DNA for the CDR3: TGCGCCAGCAGCTTCGGTAGCGGGAGCGGCACAGATACGCAGTATTTT.